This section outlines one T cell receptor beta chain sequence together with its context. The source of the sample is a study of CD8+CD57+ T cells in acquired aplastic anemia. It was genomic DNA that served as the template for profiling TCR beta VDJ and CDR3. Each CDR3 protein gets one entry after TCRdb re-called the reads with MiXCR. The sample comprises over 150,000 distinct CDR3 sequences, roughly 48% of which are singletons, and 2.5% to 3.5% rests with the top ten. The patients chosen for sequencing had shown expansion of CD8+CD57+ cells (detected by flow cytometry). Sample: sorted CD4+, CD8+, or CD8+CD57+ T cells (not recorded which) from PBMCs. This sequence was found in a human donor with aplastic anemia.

This chain's CDR3 is CASSDNGGWDSPLHF. In nucleotides, the CDR3 is TGTGCCAGCAGTGATAATGGTGGGTGGGACTCACCCCTCCACTTT. The gene calls are TRBV25-1 and TRBJ1-6, with D possibly being TRBD1 (5 bases). In germline, CDR1 is MGHDK, CDR2 SYGVNS. Trimming removed 3 bases from V and 10 bases from J, with 16 bases in between. The CDR3 covers 15 residues.